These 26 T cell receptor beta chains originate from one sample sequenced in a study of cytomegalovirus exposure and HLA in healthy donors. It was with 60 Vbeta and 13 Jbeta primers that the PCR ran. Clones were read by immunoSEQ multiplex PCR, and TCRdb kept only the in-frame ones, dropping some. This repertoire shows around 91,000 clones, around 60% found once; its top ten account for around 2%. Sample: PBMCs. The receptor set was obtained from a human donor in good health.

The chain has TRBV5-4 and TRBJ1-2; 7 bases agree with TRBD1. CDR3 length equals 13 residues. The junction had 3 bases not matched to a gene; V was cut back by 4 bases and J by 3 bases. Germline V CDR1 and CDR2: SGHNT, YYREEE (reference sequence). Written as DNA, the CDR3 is TGTGCCAGCAGCGAAGGGGGCTACTATGGCTACACCTTC. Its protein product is CASSEGGYYGYTF. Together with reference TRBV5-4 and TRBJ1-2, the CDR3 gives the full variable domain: ETGVTQSPTHLIKTRGQQVTLRCSSQSGHNTVSWYQQALGQGPQFIFQYYREEENGRGNFPPRFSGLQFPNYSSELNVNALELDDSALYLCASSEGGYYGYTFGSGTRLTVV.

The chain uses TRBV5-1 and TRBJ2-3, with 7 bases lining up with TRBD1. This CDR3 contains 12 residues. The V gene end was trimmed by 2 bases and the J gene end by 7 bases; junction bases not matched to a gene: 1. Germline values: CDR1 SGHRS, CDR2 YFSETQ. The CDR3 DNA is TGCGCCAGCAGCTTACAGGGGAATACGCAGTATTTT. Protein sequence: CASSLQGNTQYF.

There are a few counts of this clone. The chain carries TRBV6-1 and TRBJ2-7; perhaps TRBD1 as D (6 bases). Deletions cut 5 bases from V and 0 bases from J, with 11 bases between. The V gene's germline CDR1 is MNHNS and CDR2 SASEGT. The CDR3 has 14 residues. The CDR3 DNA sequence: TGTGCCAGCAGTCCCCGGACAGACTCCTACGAGCAGTACTTC. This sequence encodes CASSPRTDSYEQYF.

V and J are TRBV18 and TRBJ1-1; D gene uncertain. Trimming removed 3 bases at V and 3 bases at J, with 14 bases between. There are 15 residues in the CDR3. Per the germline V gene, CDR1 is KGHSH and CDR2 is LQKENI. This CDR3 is CASSPNAGGYTEAFF. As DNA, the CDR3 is TGTGCCAGCTCACCCAATGCGGGAGGGTACACTGAAGCTTTCTTT.

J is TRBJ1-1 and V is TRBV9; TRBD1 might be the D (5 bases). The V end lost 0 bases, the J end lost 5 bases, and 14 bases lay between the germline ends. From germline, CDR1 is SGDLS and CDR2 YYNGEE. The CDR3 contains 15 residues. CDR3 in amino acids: CASSVAQGDRTEAFF. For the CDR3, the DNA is TGTGCCAGCAGCGTAGCTCAGGGTGATAGGACTGAAGCTTTCTTT. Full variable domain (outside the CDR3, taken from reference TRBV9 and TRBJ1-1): DSGVTQTPKHLITATGQRVTLRCSPRSGDLSVYWYQQSLDQGLQFLIQYYNGEERAKGNILERFSAQQFPDLHSELNLSSLELGDSALYFCASSVAQGDRTEAFFGQGTRLTVV.

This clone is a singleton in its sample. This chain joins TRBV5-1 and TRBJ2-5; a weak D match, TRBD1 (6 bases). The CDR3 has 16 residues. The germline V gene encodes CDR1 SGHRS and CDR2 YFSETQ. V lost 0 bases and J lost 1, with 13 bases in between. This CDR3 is CASSLETGRSQETQYF. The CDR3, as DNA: TGCGCCAGCAGCTTGGAAACAGGGCGAAGCCAAGAGACCCAGTACTTC. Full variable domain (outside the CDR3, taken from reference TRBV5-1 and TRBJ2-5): KAGVTQTPRYLIKTRGQQVTLSCSPISGHRSVSWYQQTPGQGLQFLFEYFSETQRNKGNFPGRFSGRQFSNSRSEMNVSTLELGDSALYLCASSLETGRSQETQYFGPGTRLLVL.

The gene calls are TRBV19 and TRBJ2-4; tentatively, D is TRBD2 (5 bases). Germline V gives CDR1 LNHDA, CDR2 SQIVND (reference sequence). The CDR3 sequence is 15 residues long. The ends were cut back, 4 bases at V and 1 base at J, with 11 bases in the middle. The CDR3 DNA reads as TGTGCCAGTAGTAGGCCGAGGGAGGCCAAAAACATTCAGTACTTC. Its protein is CASSRPREAKNIQYF.

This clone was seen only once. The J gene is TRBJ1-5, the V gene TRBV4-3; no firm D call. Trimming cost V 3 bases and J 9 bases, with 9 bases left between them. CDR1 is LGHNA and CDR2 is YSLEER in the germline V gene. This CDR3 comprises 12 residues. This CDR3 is CASSQAGGPQHF. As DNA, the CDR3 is TGCGCCAGCAGCCAGGCTGGAGGGCCCCAGCATTTT.

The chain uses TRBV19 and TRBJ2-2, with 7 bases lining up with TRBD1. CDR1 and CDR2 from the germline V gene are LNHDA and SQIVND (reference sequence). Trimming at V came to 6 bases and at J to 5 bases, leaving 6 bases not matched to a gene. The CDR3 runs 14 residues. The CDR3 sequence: CASRPGQLTGELFF. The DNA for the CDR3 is TGTGCCAGTAGACCGGGACAGTTAACCGGGGAGCTGTTTTTT.

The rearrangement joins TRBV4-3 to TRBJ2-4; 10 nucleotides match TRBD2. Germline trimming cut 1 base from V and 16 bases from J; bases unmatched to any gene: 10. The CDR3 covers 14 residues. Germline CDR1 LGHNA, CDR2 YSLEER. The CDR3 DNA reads TGCGCCAGCAGCCAAGGGAGCGGGGGGGCAGTCTTTTACTTC. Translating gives CASSQGSGGAVFYF.

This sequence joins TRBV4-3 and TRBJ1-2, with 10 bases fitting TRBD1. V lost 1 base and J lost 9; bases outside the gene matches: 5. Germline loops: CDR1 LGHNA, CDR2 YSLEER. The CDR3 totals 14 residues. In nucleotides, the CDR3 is TGCGCCAGCAGCCAAGGGGGACAGGGGACGCGCTACACCTTC. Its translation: CASSQGGQGTRYTF.

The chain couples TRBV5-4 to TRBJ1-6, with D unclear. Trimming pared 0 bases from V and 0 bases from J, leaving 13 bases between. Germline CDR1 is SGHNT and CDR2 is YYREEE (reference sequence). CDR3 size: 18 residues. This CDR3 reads CASSLARDSSSYNSPLHF. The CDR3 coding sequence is TGTGCCAGCAGCTTGGCCCGAGACTCGAGCTCCTATAATTCACCCCTCCACTTT.

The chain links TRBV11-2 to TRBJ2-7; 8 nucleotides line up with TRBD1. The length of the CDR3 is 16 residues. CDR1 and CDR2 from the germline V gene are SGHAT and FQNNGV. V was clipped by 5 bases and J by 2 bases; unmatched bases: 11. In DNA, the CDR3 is TGTGCCAGCAGCCCTCGGACAGGGACGATTCCCTACGAGCAGTACTTC. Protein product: CASSPRTGTIPYEQYF.

Here the CDR3 reads CASTSTDTQYF. The CDR3 nucleotides are TGTGCCAGCACAAGCACAGATACGCAGTATTTT. The chain is built from TRBV11-1 and TRBJ2-3; D unresolved. V was shortened by 7 bases and J by 0 bases, with 2 bases between the two germline ends. CDR1 SGHAT and CDR2 FQDESV come from the germline V gene (reference sequence). CDR3 length equals 11 residues.

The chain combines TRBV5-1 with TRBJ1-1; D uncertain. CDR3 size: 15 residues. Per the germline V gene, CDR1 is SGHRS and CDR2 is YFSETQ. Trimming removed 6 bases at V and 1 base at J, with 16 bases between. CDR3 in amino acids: CASMEVSGGNTEAFF. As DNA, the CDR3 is TGCGCCAGCATGGAGGTGAGCGGCGGGAACACTGAAGCTTTCTTT.

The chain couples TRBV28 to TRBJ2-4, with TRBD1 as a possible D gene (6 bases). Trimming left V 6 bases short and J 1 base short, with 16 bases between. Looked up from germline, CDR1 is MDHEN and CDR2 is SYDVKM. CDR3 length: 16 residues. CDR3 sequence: CASRSYRERAKNIQYF. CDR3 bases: TGTGCCAGCAGGTCATACAGGGAGAGGGCCAAAAACATTCAGTACTTC.

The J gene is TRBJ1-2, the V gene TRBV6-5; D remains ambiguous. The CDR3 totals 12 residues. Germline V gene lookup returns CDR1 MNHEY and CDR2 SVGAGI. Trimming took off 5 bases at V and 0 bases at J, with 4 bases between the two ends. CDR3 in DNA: TGTGCCAGCAGTCCCTCTAACTATGGCTACACCTTC. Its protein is CASSPSNYGYTF.

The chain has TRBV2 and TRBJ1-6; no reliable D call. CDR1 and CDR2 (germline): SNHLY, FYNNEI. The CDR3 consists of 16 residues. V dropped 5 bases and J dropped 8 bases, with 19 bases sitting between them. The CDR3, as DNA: TGTGCCAGCAGTAGAGGATCCCTCTCCAATGATTCACCCCTCCACTTT. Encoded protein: CASSRGSLSNDSPLHF.

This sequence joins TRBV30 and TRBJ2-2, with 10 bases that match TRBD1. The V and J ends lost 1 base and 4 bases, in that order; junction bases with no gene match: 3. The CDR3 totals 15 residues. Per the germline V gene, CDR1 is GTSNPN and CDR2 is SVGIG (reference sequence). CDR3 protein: CAWSGGTGATGELFF. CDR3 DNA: TGTGCCTGGAGTGGCGGGACAGGGGCCACCGGGGAGCTGTTTTTT.

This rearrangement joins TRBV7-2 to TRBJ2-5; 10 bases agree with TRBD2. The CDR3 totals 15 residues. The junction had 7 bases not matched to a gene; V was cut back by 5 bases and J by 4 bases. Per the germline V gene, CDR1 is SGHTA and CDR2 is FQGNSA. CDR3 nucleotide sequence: TGTGCCAGCAGCCATCAGCGGGGGGGCGGAGAGACCCAGTACTTC. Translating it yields CASSHQRGGGETQYF.

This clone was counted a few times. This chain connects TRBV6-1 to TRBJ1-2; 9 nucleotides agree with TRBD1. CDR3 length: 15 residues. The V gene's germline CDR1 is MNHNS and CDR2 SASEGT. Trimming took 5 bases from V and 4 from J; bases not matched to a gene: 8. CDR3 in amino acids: CASSPGQGFIYGYTF. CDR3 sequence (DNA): TGTGCCAGCAGTCCGGGACAGGGATTTATCTATGGCTACACCTTC.

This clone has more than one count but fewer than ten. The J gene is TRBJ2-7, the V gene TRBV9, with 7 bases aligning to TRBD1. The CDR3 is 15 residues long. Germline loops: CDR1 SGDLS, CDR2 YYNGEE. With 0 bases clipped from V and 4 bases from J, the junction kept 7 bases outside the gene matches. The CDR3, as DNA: TGTGCCAGCAGCGTAGACCCCAGGGGGTTGTACGAGCAGTACTTC. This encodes CASSVDPRGLYEQYF.

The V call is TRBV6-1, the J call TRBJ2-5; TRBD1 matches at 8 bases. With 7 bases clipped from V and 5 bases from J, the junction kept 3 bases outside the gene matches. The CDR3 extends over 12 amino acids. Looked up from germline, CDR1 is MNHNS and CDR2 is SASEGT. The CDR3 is CASIRDRETQYF. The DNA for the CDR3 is TGTGCCAGCATCCGGGACAGGGAGACCCAGTACTTC.

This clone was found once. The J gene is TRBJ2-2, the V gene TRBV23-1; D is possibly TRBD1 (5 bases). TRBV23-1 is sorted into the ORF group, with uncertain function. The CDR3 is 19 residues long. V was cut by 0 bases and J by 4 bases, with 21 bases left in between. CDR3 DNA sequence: TGCGCCAGCAGTCAATCTAATATAACCAGGGTCAGTTTCACCGGGGAGCTGTTTTTT. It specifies CASSQSNITRVSFTGELFF.

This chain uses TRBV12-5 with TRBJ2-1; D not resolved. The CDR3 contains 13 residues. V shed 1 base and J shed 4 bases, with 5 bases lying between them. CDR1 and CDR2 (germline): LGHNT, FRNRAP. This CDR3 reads CASGLELYNEQFF. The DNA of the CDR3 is TGTGCTAGTGGTTTGGAGCTGTACAATGAGCAGTTCTTC.

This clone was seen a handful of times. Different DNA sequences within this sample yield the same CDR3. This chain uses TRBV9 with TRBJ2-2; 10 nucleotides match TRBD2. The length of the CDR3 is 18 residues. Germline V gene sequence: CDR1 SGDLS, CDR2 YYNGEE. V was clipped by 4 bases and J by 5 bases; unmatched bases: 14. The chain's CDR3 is CASSPKLLLAGVTGELFF. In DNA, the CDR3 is TGTGCCAGCAGCCCCAAATTACTCCTAGCGGGGGTGACCGGGGAGCTGTTTTTT.